The source of this TCR beta chain is a study of cytomegalovirus exposure and HLA in healthy donors. Primers included in the PCR were 60 Vbeta and 13 Jbeta primers. Produced via immunoSEQ multiplex PCR; TCRdb's table is partial and in-frame only. The sample totals 150,000 or so clones. Whole-study findings and limits: Upon later analysis, TCR association rates were observed to vary by HLA locus, being highest for DRB1 and lowest for HLA-C. Donors belonging to an Asian-associated ancestry cluster reportedly showed fewer N-insertions in productive TCRs than the roughly 670-donor mean, according to what a later analysis found. Associated with cytomegalovirus, according to the listing, were 150 to 200 TCR beta chains.

This CDR3 comprises 14 residues. In germline, CDR1 is MNHEY, CDR2 SVGAGI. J was trimmed by 4 bases and V by 4 bases; bases with no gene match: 6. This cohort consisted of healthy bone marrow donors. In the case of this clone: The antigen remains undetermined.

The TCR comes from a woman aged 45-60 years in good health and CMV-seronegative. Input material: PBMCs. The rearrangement links TRBV6-5 to TRBJ1-2, with 7 bases lining up with TRBD1. In DNA, the CDR3 is TGTGCCAGCAGTTTAGACAGGGAGATCTATGGCTACACCTTC. Translating gives CASSLDREIYGYTF.